The present entry profiles one T cell receptor beta chain with its context. TCRdb keeps only in-frame clones here, not all; method: immunoSEQ multiplex PCR. In the table there are 160,000 or so clones, about 94% of which are singletons. This record belongs to a study of control samples from healthy donors and cancer patients. The sequence was obtained from a man between 60 and 75 years old with colorectal cancer. The sequenced sample was PBMCs.

This CDR3 reads CAWSRAYGYTF. CDR3 nucleotide sequence: TGTGCCTGGAGTAGGGCCTATGGCTACACCTTC. The V gene is TRBV30, the J gene TRBJ1-2; D is uncertain. Deletions cut 2 bases from V and 4 bases from J, with 5 bases between. Germline V CDR1 and CDR2: GTSNPN, SVGIG (reference sequence). This CDR3 is built from 11 residues.